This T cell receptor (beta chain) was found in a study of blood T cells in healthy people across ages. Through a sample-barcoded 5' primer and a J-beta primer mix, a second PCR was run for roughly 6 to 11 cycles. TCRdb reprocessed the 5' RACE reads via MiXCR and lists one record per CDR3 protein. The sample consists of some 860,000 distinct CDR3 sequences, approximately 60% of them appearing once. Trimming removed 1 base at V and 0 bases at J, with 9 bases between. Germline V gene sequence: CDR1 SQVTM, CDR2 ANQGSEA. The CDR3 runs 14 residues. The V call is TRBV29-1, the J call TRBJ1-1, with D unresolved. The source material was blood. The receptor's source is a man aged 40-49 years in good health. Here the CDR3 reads CSVEVTNMNTEAFF. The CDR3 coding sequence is TGCAGCGTTGAAGTTACAAACATGAACACTGAAGCTTTCTTT.